A selection of T cell receptor beta chains follows, all from one sample in a study of control samples from healthy donors and cancer patients. TCRdb keeps only in-frame clones here, not all; method: immunoSEQ multiplex PCR. The sample has about 110,000 clones, around 89% seen once. Material: blood. These TCRs come from a woman in her fifties or sixties in good health. Each CDR3 is given without its conserved first and last residue.

len,j_gene,v_gene,CDR3aa
11,TRBJ1-4,TRBV9,ASSGGADEKLF
13,TRBJ1-5,TRBV12-5,ASGFARSDNQPQH
13,TRBJ2-1,TRBV5-4,ASSRRAGGGNEQF
10,TRBJ2-1,TRBV11-2,ASSLSWYEQF
14,TRBJ2-1,TRBV19,ASSISPAGVYNEQF
11,TRBJ1-5,TRBV19,ASSIQGGQPQH
14,TRBJ1-2,TRBV11-2,ASSSLRQGSNYGYT
15,TRBJ2-3,TRBV10-3,AIRTLERESSTDTQY
14,TRBJ2-3,TRBV9,ASSVVGEGRLDTQY
10,TRBJ2-5,TRBV7-9,ASSLVRETQY
13,TRBJ1-5,TRBV9,ASSVTTGINQPQH
10,TRBJ1-2,TRBV4-1,ASSPWMGGYT
12,TRBJ1-3,TRBV11-3,ASSSDRAGNTIY
12,TRBJ2-3,TRBV7-2,ASSSAVFTDTQY
11,TRBJ1-5,TRBV5-6,ASSLGGVEPQH
13,TRBJ1-5,TRBV6-5,ASSLQGTSNQPQH
11,TRBJ2-7,TRBV13,ASSLGLGYEQY
12,TRBJ1-6,TRBV21-1,ASSTAPYPSPLH
14,TRBJ2-1,TRBV3-1/TRBV3-2,ASSQDLLAGGGEQF
13,TRBJ1-3,TRBV7-9,ASSARGAAGNTIY
14,TRBJ2-3,TRBV29-1,SVEEGAAYTTDTQY
12,TRBJ2-1,TRBV27,ASSLNLGSGAWL
12,TRBJ1-4,TRBV28,ASMRGQGREKLF
14,TRBJ1-6,TRBV4-2,ASSQDGYIFNSPLH
10,TRBJ1-2,TRBV2,ASSDTVYGYT
17,TRBJ1-1,TRBV27,ASSHIQVFLQGMNTEAF
11,TRBJ1-2,TRBV30,AWSETGVDGYT